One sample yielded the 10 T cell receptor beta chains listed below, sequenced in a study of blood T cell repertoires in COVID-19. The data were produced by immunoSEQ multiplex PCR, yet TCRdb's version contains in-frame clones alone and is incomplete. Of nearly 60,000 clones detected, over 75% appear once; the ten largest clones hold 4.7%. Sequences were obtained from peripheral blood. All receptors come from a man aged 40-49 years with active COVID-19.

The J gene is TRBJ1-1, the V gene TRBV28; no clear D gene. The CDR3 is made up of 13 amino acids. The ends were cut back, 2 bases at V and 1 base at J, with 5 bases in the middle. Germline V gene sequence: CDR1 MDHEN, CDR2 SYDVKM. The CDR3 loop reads CASSLRRNTEAFF. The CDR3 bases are TGTGCCAGCAGTTTAAGGAGGAACACTGAAGCTTTCTTT.

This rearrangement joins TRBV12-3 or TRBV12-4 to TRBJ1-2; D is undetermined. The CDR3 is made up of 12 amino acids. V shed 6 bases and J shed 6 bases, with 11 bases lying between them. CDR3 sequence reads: CASSPDSDGYTF. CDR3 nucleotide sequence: TGTGCCAGCAGCCCTGATAGCGATGGCTACACCTTC.

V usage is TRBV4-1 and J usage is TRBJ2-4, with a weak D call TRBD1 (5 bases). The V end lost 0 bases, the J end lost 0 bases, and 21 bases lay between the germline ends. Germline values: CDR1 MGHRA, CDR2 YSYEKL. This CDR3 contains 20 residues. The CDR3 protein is CASSQDLVVRRTIAKNIQYF. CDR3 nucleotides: TGCGCCAGCAGCCAAGATCTGGTTGTGAGACGGACAATAGCCAAAAACATTCAGTACTTC.

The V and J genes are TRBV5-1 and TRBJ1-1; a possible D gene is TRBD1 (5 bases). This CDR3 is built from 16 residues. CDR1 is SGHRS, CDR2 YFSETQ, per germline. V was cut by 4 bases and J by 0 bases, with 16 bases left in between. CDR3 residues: CASSRYPDSLNTEAFF. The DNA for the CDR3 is TGCGCCAGCAGCCGATACCCTGACAGCTTGAACACTGAAGCTTTCTTT.

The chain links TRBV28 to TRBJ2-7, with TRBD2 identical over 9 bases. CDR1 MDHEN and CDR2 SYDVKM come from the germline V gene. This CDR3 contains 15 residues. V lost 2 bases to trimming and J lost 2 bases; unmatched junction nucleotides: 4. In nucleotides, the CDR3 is TGTGCCAGCAGTTTAGTTAGCGGGGGTACCTACGAGCAGTACTTC. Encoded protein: CASSLVSGGTYEQYF.

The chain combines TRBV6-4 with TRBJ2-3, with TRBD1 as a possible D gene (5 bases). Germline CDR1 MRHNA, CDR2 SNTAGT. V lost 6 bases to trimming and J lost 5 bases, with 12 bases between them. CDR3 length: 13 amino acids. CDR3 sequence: CASSLQGGDTQYF. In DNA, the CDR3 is TGTGCCAGCAGCCTCCAGGGCGGAGATACGCAGTATTTT.

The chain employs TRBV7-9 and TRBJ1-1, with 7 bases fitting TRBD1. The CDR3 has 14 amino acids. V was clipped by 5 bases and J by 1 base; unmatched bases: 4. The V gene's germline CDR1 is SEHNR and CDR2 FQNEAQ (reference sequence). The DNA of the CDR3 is TGTGCCAGCAGCAGAAGACAGGGGAACACTGAAGCTTTCTTT. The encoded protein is CASSRRQGNTEAFF.

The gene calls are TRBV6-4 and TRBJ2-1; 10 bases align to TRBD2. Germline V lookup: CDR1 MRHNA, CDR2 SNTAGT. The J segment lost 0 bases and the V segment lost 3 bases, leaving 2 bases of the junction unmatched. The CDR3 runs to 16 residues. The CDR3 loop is CASSEGLANSYNEQFF. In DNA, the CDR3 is TGTGCCAGCAGTGAGGGACTAGCGAACTCCTACAATGAGCAGTTCTTC.

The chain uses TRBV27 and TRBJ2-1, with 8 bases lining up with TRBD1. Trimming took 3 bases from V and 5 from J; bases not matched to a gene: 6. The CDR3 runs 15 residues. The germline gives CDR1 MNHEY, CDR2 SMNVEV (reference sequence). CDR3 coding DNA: TGTGCCAGCAGTTTCCCTAGGACAGGGCACAATGAGCAGTTCTTC. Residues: CASSFPRTGHNEQFF.

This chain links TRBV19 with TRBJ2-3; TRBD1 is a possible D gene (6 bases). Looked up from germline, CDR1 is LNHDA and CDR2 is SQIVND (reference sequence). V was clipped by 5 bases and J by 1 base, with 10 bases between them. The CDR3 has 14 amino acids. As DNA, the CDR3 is TGTGCCAGTAGTTTTGGACAGCGCACAGATACGCAGTATTTT. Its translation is CASSFGQRTDTQYF.